This TCR beta chain appears in the sequencing data of a study of T cell changes during pregnancy in multiple sclerosis. Trimming pared 1 base from V and 5 bases from J, leaving 5 bases between. The germline V gene encodes CDR1 SGHNT and CDR2 YENEEA. The CDR3 consists of 12 residues. Measured with immunoSEQ multiplex PCR; TCRdb has only the in-frame clones, and not every one. The sample records 50,000 to 75,000 clones, about nine tenths being singletons. The sequences come from peripheral blood, collected after pregnancy. The sequence was obtained from a female donor in good health, enrolled as a control in a pregnancy study. The chain is built from TRBV11-3 and TRBJ1-1; no firm D call. The CDR3 DNA follows: TGTGCCAGCAGCTTAGGGGCGACTGAAGCTTTCTTT. The encoded protein is CASSLGATEAFF.